The 14 T cell receptor beta chains in this list originate from one sample, sequenced in a study of PD-1 blockade in mismatch repair-deficient tumors. Assay used: immunoSEQ multiplex PCR; TCRdb lists only in-frame clones, some missing. The sample carries under 150,000 clones, approximately 91% recorded once. Sequences were derived from peripheral blood, sampled 70 to 73 weeks after starting pembrolizumab. The receptor source for this set is an adult with mismatch repair-deficient cancer.

This clone has only one observation. This chain connects TRBV27 to TRBJ1-2; 8 bases line up with TRBD1. Germline V gene data show CDR1 as MNHEY and CDR2 as SMNVEV (reference sequence). The ends lost 0 bases at V and 4 bases at J; junction bases unmatched: 7. CDR3 length equals 16 residues. Written as DNA, the CDR3 is TGTGCCAGCAGTTTATCACCACACAGGGGGGCCTATGGCTACACCTTC. Amino acid sequence: CASSLSPHRGAYGYTF.

J is TRBJ2-7 and V is TRBV4-1; D gene unclear. The CDR3 is 16 amino acids. CDR1 and CDR2 from the germline V gene are MGHRA and YSYEKL. The germline V and J ends were trimmed by 1 base and 4 bases, with 17 bases remaining between them. As DNA, the CDR3 is TGCGCCAGCAGCCAAGTCTCTAAATTACGGAAATACGAGCAGTACTTC. Its protein product is CASSQVSKLRKYEQYF.

This chain connects TRBV5-6 to TRBJ2-7; no clear D gene. Trimming cost V 3 bases and J 7 bases, with 11 bases left between them. The CDR3 sequence is 12 residues long. Germline V gives CDR1 SGHDT, CDR2 YYEEEE. CDR3 in amino acids: CASSSLYEEQYF. Written as DNA, the CDR3 is TGTGCCAGCAGCTCCCTATACGAAGAGCAGTACTTC.

This chain uses TRBV7-9 with TRBJ2-7; TRBD2 agrees at 10 bases. The CDR3 has 15 amino acids. Trimming took 1 base from V and 4 from J; bases not matched to a gene: 4. Germline lookup yields CDR1 SEHNR and CDR2 FQNEAQ (reference sequence). The CDR3 region is CASSLGAGGTYEQYF. The DNA of the CDR3 is TGTGCCAGCAGCTTAGGAGCGGGAGGGACTTACGAGCAGTACTTC.

The V and J genes are TRBV7-9 and TRBJ2-5; TRBD1 or TRBD2 may be the D gene (5 bases each). CDR3 length equals 14 residues. Germline V CDR1 and CDR2: SEHNR, FQNEAQ (reference sequence). V was cut by 5 bases and J by 5 bases, with 15 bases left in between. Here the CDR3 reads CASSTGTLGETQYF. The CDR3 nucleotides are TGTGCCAGCAGCACCGGGACCCTCGGTGAGACCCAGTACTTC.

The count of this clone is one. The J gene is TRBJ1-1, the V gene TRBV7-8; D is unclear. The length of the CDR3 is 13 residues. Trimming took 4 bases from V and 5 from J, leaving 11 bases between them. Per germline, CDR1 SGHVS and CDR2 FQNEAQ. CDR3 coding DNA: TGTGCCAGCAGCTCGTGGGTCGGAACTGAAGCTTTCTTT. Its translation is CASSSWVGTEAFF.

The V call is TRBV30, the J call TRBJ1-4, with D possibly being TRBD1 (5 bases). The germline V gene encodes CDR1 GTSNPN and CDR2 SVGIG (reference sequence). Trimming left V 2 bases short and J 4 bases short, with 8 bases between. This CDR3 spans 13 amino acids. This CDR3 is CAWSWGGNEKLFF. CDR3 nucleotide sequence: TGTGCCTGGAGTTGGGGGGGTAATGAAAAACTGTTTTTT.

The chain joins TRBV2 to TRBJ1-5, with TRBD1 matching over 10 bases. Trimming removed 6 bases from V and 6 bases from J; junction bases left unmatched: 2. Germline CDR1 SNHLY, CDR2 FYNNEI. The CDR3 length is 13 residues. CDR3 amino acids: CASRGTGVQPQHF. The CDR3 DNA is TGTGCCAGCAGGGGGACAGGGGTTCAGCCCCAGCATTTT.

The chain is built from TRBV7-6 and TRBJ2-1; no firm D call. This CDR3 has 11 residues. V dropped 3 bases and J dropped 7 bases, with 4 bases sitting between them. Germline V lookup: CDR1 SGHVS, CDR2 FNYEAQ. Written as DNA, the CDR3 is TGTGCCAGCAGCTTGGGGAATGAGCAGTTCTTC. It encodes CASSLGNEQFF.

The chain recombines TRBV7-2 with TRBJ2-7; 7 positions match TRBD1. CDR3 length: 13 amino acids. V shed 7 bases and J 2 bases; nucleotides not matched to a gene: 5. Germline-derived CDR1 and CDR2 are SGHTA and FQGNSA. In DNA, the CDR3 is TGTGCCAGCAAGTCAGGGGGAACCTACGAGCAGTACTTC. Protein sequence: CASKSGGTYEQYF. Drawing the rest from reference TRBV7-2 and TRBJ2-7, the complete variable domain is GAGVSQSPSNKVTEKGKDVELRCDPISGHTALYWYRQSLGQGLEFLIYFQGNSAPDKSGLPSDRFSAERTGGSVSTLTIQRTQQEDSAVYLCASKSGGTYEQYFGPGTRLTVT.

The V gene is TRBV7-9, the J gene TRBJ1-4; D unclear. Germline V lookup: CDR1 SEHNR, CDR2 FQNEAQ (reference sequence). This CDR3 has 15 residues. The germline V and J ends were trimmed by 3 bases and 0 bases, with 8 bases remaining between them. CDR3 nucleotides: TGTGCCAGCAGCTTCACAGCTGCAACTAATGAAAAACTGTTTTTT. Translation: CASSFTAATNEKLFF.

The chain has TRBV4-1 and TRBJ2-1; 9 nucleotides align to TRBD1. The trim removed 3 bases at V and 1 base at J, leaving 13 bases unmatched. Germline CDR1 MGHRA, CDR2 YSYEKL. This CDR3 is 19 amino acids long. The CDR3 nucleotides are TGCGCCAGCAGCCAGCAACCCGGGACAGGGATAGGGTCCTACAATGAGCAGTTCTTC. Its translation is CASSQQPGTGIGSYNEQFF.

V gene TRBV2 combines with J gene TRBJ2-5; 7 bases line up with TRBD2. Per the germline V gene, CDR1 is SNHLY and CDR2 is FYNNEI. The length of the CDR3 is 14 residues. V lost 5 bases to trimming and J lost 5 bases; unmatched junction nucleotides: 8. CDR3 sequence: CASSPGTGRETQYF. The CDR3, as DNA: TGTGCCAGCAGTCCCGGGACCGGGAGGGAGACCCAGTACTTC.

This clone was recorded a few times. The V and J genes are TRBV2 and TRBJ1-2, with 7 bases that match TRBD1. Germline trimming cut 6 bases from V and 4 bases from J; bases unmatched to any gene: 11. CDR1 and CDR2 (germline): SNHLY, FYNNEI. CDR3 length: 15 amino acids. This CDR3 is CASSPGQARGYGYTF. CDR3 bases: TGTGCCAGCAGCCCAGGACAGGCCAGGGGCTATGGCTACACCTTC. The whole variable domain, remainder taken from reference TRBV2 and TRBJ1-2, is EPEVTQTPSHQVTQMGQEVILRCVPISNHLYFYWYRQILGQKVEFLVSFYNNEISEKSEIFDDQFSVERPDGSNFTLKIRSTKLEDSAMYFCASSPGQARGYGYTFGSGTRLTVV.